This T cell receptor beta chain was sequenced during a study of shared clonotypes between healthy human individuals. Sequencing used immunoSEQ multiplex PCR; TCRdb keeps in-frame clones, though not all of them. The sample holds about 1.5 million clones, roughly 95% seen once. Points on this clone: The same CDR3 can be traced to other DNA sequences in this sample.

CDR3 size: 13 residues. Trimming removed 2 bases from V and 2 bases from J, with 7 bases in between. Looked up from germline, CDR1 is MNHEY and CDR2 is SMNVEV (reference sequence). This sequence originates from a young man in good health. The V gene is TRBV27, the J gene TRBJ2-7, with D tentatively TRBD1 (5 bases). Sequencing was done on a sample of naive CD4+ T cells sorted from blood. The subset: CD45RA+ positively selected. CDR3 sequence reads: CASSLQGPYEQYF. The CDR3 nucleotides read TGTGCCAGCAGTTTACAGGGTCCCTACGAGCAGTACTTC.